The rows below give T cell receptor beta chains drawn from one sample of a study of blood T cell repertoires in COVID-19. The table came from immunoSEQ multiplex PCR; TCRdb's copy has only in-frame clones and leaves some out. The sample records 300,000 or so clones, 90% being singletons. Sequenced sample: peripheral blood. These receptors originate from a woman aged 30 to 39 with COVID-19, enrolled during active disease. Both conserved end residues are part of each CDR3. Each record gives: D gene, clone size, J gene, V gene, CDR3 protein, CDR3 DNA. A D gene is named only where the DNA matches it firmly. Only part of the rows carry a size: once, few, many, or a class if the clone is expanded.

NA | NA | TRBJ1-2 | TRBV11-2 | CASSLDRVVYGYTF | TGTGCCAGCAGCTTAGACAGGGTGGTCTATGGCTACACCTTC
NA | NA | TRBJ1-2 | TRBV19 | CASSIEHSNYGYTF | TGTGCCAGTAGTATAGAACACAGTAACTATGGCTACACCTTC
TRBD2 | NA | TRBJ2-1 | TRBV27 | CASQAGEENEQFF | TGTGCCAGCCAAGCGGGAGAGGAAAATGAGCAGTTCTTC
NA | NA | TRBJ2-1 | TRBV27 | CASGGLRGPYNEQFF | TGTGCCAGCGGGGGTCTGCGGGGACCCTACAATGAGCAGTTCTTC
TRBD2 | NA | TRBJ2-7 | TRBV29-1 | CSAYSGESYEQYF | TGCAGCGCTTATAGCGGGGAGAGCTACGAGCAGTACTTC
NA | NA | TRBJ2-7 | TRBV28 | CASSFVGYEQYF | TGTGCCAGCAGTTTCGTCGGGTACGAGCAGTACTTC
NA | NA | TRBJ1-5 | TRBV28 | CASSLGPGQPQHF | TGTGCCAGCAGTTTAGGGCCGGGACAGCCCCAGCATTTT
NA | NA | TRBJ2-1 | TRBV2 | CASSEDLSSYNEQFF | TGTGCCAGCAGCGAAGACCTGAGCTCCTACAATGAGCAGTTCTTC
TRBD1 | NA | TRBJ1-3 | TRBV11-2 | CASSTHRGPGNTIYF | TGTGCCAGCAGCACCCACAGGGGGCCTGGAAACACCATATATTTT
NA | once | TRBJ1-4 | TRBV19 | CASSIRTENEKLFF | TGTGCCAGTAGTATACGGACAGAAAATGAAAAACTGTTTTTT
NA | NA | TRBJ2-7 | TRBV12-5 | CASGPRDGTYEQYF | TGTGCTAGTGGTCCGCGGGACGGAACCTACGAGCAGTACTTC
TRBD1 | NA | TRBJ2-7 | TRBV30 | CAWNTGTGVSYEQYF | TGTGCCTGGAACACCGGGACAGGGGTTTCCTACGAGCAGTACTTC
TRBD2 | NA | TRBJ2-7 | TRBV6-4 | CASSEGAGGYEQYF | TGTGCCAGCAGTGAGGGTGCGGGGGGCTACGAGCAGTACTTC
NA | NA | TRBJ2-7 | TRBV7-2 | CASSLGQISYEQYF | TGTGCCAGCAGCTTAGGACAGATCTCCTACGAGCAGTACTTC
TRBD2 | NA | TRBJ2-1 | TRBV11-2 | CASSLASGMGQFF | TGTGCCAGCAGCTTAGCTAGCGGGATGGGGCAGTTCTTC